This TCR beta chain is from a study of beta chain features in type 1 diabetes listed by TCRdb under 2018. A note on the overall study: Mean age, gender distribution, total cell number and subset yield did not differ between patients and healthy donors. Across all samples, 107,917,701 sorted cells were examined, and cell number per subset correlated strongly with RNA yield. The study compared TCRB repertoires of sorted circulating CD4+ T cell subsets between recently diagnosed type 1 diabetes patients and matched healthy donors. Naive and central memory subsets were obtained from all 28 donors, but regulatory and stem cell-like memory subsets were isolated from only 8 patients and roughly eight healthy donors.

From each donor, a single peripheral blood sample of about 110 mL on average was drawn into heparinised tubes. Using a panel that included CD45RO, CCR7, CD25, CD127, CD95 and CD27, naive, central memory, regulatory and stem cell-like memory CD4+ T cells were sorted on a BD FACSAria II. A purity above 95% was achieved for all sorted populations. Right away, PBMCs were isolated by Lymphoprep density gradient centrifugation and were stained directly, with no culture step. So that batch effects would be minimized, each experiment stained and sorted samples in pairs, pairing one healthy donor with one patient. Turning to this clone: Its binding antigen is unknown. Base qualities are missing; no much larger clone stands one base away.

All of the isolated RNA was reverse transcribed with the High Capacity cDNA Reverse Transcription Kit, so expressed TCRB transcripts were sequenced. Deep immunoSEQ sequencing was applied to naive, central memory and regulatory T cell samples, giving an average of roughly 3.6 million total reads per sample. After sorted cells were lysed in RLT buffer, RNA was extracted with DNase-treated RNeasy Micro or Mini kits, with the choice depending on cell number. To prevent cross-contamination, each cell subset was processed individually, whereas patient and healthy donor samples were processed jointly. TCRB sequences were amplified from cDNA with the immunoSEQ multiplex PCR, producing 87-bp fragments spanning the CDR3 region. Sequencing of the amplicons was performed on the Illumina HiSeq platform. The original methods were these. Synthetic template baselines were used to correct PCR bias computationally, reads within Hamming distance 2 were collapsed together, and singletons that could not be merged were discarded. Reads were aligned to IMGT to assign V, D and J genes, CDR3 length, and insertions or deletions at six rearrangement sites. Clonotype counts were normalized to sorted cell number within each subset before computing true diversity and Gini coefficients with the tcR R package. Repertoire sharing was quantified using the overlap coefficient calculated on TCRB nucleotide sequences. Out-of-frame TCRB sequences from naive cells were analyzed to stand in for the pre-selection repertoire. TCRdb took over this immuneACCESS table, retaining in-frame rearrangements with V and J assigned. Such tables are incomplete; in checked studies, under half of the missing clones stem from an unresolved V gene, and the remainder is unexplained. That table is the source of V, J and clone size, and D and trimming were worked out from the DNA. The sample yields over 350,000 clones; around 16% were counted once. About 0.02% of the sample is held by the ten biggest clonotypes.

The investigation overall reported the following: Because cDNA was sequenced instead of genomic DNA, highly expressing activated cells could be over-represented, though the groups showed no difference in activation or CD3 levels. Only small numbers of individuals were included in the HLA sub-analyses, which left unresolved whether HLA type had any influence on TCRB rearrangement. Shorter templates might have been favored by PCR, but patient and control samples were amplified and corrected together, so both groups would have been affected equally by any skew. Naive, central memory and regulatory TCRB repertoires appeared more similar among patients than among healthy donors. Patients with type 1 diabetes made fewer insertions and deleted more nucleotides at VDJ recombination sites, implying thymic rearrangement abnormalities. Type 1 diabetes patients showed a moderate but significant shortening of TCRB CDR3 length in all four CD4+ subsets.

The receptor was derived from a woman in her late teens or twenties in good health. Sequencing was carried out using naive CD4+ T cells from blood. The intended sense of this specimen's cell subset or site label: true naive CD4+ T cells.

The DNA sequence reads TGTGCCAGCAGTGTCACCGGGACAGGAAAAGAGACCCAGTACTTC. Translated, this gives CASSVTGTGKETQYF. The V and J genes are TRBV28 and TRBJ2-5, with 8 bases aligning to TRBD1. Reading the germline V gene gives CDR1 MDHEN and CDR2 SYDVKM. V is cut back by 5 bases and J by 3 bases, with 8 bases in the junction unmatched. The CDR3 covers 15 residues, taking in both the cysteine and the phenylalanine. Solely the CDR3 DNA is kept, with 45 bases framed from the first base.